The clone carrying this TCR beta chain occurred a few times. Its antigen is as yet unknown. These data come from a study of beta chain features in type 1 diabetes. The study, taken as a whole, reports: Any HLA effect on TCRB rearrangement was left unresolved by small sub-analyses. Researchers reported that naive, central memory and Treg TCRB repertoires appeared more similar in patients than in healthy donors.

The CDR3 has 13 amino acids. The V end lost 7 bases, the J end lost 1 base, and 10 bases lay between the germline ends. From germline, CDR1 is SNHLY and CDR2 FYNNEI. Sequenced material consisted of expressed TCRB transcripts (all of the isolated RNA was reverse transcribed). Produced via immunoSEQ multiplex PCR; TCRdb's table is partial and in-frame only. The repertoire includes 350,000 or so clones, around a fifth of them detected once, and about 0.045% sits in the top ten. CD45RO/CCR7/CD25/CD127/CD95/CD27 sorting isolated CD4+ naive, central memory, regulatory and stem cell-like memory cells. All sorted populations exceeded 95% purity.

The sequence was obtained from a woman aged 18-29 years in good health. J is TRBJ2-5 and V is TRBV2; a possible D gene is TRBD2 (5 bases). Material: naive CD4+ T cells from blood. CDR3 in amino acids: CASMVRGQETQYF. The CDR3 DNA follows: TGTGCCAGCATGGTCCGGGGCCAAGAGACCCAGTACTTC.